Below, 29 T cell receptor beta chains from the same sample are listed, as sequenced in a study of T-cell memory formation after mild COVID-19 (dated by TCRdb to 2020 to 2022). Libraries were built with 5' RACE. The data were produced on an Illumina NovaSeq 6000. The raw public data were reprocessed by TCRdb itself: fastp quality trimming at Q25, MiXCR clonotype calling, in-frame beta chains only. Identical CDR3 proteins give one entry, which carries the most common genes and DNA. This sample lists approximately 490,000 distinct CDR3 sequences; approximately 20% were detected once. Roughly an eighth of the sample is in the top ten clones. Sequenced input: PBMCs or a T cell subset sorted from them (not recorded which). These receptors came from an adult woman who had mild COVID-19 (a few samples of this study predate the infection). The sample titles of this study are shuffled in the database, so cell type and time point are left out; the donor was told from shared clones.

The chain uses TRBV14 and TRBJ2-3; TRBD1 might be the D (6 bases). Trimming pared 3 bases from V and 4 bases from J, leaving 11 bases between. Germline loops: CDR1 SGHDN, CDR2 FVKESK. The CDR3 has 14 residues. The CDR3 DNA reads TGTGCCAGCAGCCACAAAGGGGGAGCAGATACGCAGTATTTT. It codes for CASSHKGGADTQYF.

This clonotype was detected only a few times. The rearrangement links TRBV18 to TRBJ2-1; no reliable D call. Germline CDR1 KGHSH, CDR2 LQKENI. The CDR3 spans 15 residues. V lost 0 bases, J lost 0 bases, and 6 bases lay in between. The CDR3 region is CASSPPSLSYNEQFF. CDR3 nucleotides: TGTGCCAGCTCACCACCGTCTCTCTCCTACAATGAGCAGTTCTTC.

The J gene is TRBJ2-7, the V gene TRBV6-6; TRBD1 matches at 9 bases. This CDR3 has 13 residues. The germline V gene has CDR1 MNHNY and CDR2 SVGAGI (reference sequence). The trim removed 6 bases at V and 3 bases at J, leaving 3 bases unmatched. The CDR3 coding sequence is TGTGCCAGCAGGAAGGGACAGGGCTACGAGCAGTACTTC. Its protein is CASRKGQGYEQYF.

At least ten counts were recorded for this clonotype. The rearrangement joins TRBV5-1 to TRBJ2-3, with D unresolved. The CDR3 contains 12 residues. The germline V and J ends were trimmed by 5 bases and 2 bases, with 6 bases remaining between them. Looked up from germline, CDR1 is SGHRS and CDR2 is YFSETQ. CDR3 in DNA: TGCGCCAGCAGTTCTATCACAGATACGCAGTATTTT. Protein sequence: CASSSITDTQYF.

The sample holds a few counts of this clonotype. This chain uses TRBV5-1 with TRBJ2-1; 8 positions match TRBD2. CDR1 and CDR2 (germline): SGHRS, YFSETQ. V shed 4 bases, J shed 9 bases, and the junction held 12 bases outside the gene matches. The CDR3 covers 15 residues. Here the CDR3 reads CASSPSSAGASEQFF. As DNA, the CDR3 is TGCGCCAGCAGCCCGTCATCAGCGGGGGCAAGTGAGCAGTTCTTC.

This clonotype was found a few times. The genes are TRBV6-5 and TRBJ1-2, with D unclear. Trimming left V 7 bases short and J 8 bases short, with 17 bases between. CDR3 size: 13 residues. Germline loops: CDR1 MNHEY, CDR2 SVGAGI. The CDR3 nucleotides read TGTGCCAGCACCTTAGACCGACGTTCCGGCTACACCTTC. Protein sequence: CASTLDRRSGYTF.

J is TRBJ2-1 and V is TRBV7-9; the D gene is possibly TRBD2 (6 bases). V lost 4 bases and J lost 9, with 19 bases in between. There are 15 residues in the CDR3. Germline CDR1 and CDR2: SEHNR and FQNEAQ (reference sequence). The CDR3 reads CASSSPRGQGAEQFF. CDR3 nucleotides: TGTGCCAGCAGCTCCCCGCGGGGTCAGGGCGCTGAGCAGTTCTTC. The whole variable domain, remainder taken from reference TRBV7-9 and TRBJ2-1, is DTGVSQNPRHKITKRGQNVTFRCDPISEHNRLYWYRQTLGQGPEFLTYFQNEAQLEKSRLLSDRFSAERPKGSFSTLEIQRTEQGDSAMYLCASSSPRGQGAEQFFGPGTRLTVL.

This clonotype showed up just once. The chain uses TRBV5-6 and TRBJ2-1; no clear D. Trimming took off 2 bases at V and 8 bases at J, with 11 bases between the two ends. This CDR3 has 13 amino acids. Germline assignment: CDR1 SGHDT and CDR2 YYEEEE. The CDR3: CASSFWGGHEQFF. The CDR3 DNA is TGTGCCAGCAGCTTTTGGGGTGGACATGAGCAGTTCTTC.

The chain joins TRBV24-1 to TRBJ1-5; 8 bases are shared with TRBD1. The junction had 5 bases not matched to a gene; V was cut back by 3 bases and J by 5 bases. The CDR3 is made up of 15 amino acids. Per the germline V gene, CDR1 is KGHDR and CDR2 is SFDVKD. This chain's CDR3 is CATSDGQGAHQPQHF. CDR3 coding DNA: TGTGCCACCAGTGATGGTCAGGGGGCCCATCAGCCCCAGCATTTT.

V is TRBV6-4 and J is TRBJ2-1, with 12 bases lining up with TRBD2. The CDR3 is made up of 15 amino acids. V trimming: 4 bases; J trimming: 8 bases; junction bases outside the gene matches: 6. Germline CDR1 reads MRHNA; CDR2 reads SNTAGT. DNA for the CDR3: TGTGCCAGCAGTGGCCTAGCGGGAGGGAAAGATGAGCAGTTCTTC. Its translation: CASSGLAGGKDEQFF.

The chain has TRBV20-1 and TRBJ1-1; possible D gene TRBD1, 5 bases. This CDR3 comprises 13 residues. Trimming left V 1 base short and J 11 bases short, with 17 bases between. CDR1 and CDR2 (germline): DFQATT, SNEGSKA (reference sequence). The CDR3 DNA is TGCAGTGCTAGAGTCCCCAGCCGGCGGGGCGCTTTCTTT. Protein sequence: CSARVPSRRGAFF.

This clonotype was observed a handful of times. This chain uses TRBV15 with TRBJ2-1, with D perhaps TRBD1 or TRBD2 (5 bases each). This CDR3 has 13 amino acids. The germline gives CDR1 LNHNV, CDR2 YYDKDF (reference sequence). V was pared by 0 bases and J by 15 bases, with 15 bases between. As DNA, the CDR3 is TGTGCCACCAGCAGAGAACGGGGTCTTGGGACGTTCTTC. Protein: CATSRERGLGTFF.

The chain is built from TRBV2 and TRBJ2-5; D is perhaps TRBD2 (5 bases). The ends were cut back, 3 bases at V and 1 base at J, with 9 bases in the middle. CDR1 and CDR2 from the germline V gene are SNHLY and FYNNEI. The CDR3 spans 14 residues. CDR3 sequence reads: CASSDSLAQETQYF. The CDR3, as DNA: TGTGCCAGCAGTGATAGCCTAGCCCAAGAGACCCAGTACTTC.

This chain joins TRBV5-1 and TRBJ2-7, with D maybe TRBD1 (6 bases). This CDR3 is 14 amino acids long. The germline V gene has CDR1 SGHRS and CDR2 YFSETQ. V dropped 4 bases and J dropped 3 bases, with 14 bases sitting between them. The CDR3 bases are TGCGCCAGCAGCGATCGAGGGGGAAACTACGAGCAGTACTTC. This codes for CASSDRGGNYEQYF. The entire variable domain, with the rest obtained from reference TRBV5-1 and TRBJ2-7, is as follows: KAGVTQTPRYLIKTRGQQVTLSCSPISGHRSVSWYQQTPGQGLQFLFEYFSETQRNKGNFPGRFSGRQFSNSRSEMNVSTLELGDSALYLCASSDRGGNYEQYFGPGTRLTVT.

This clonotype was seen only a few times. The CDR3 is CASSVGNTLAIYGYTF. CDR3 bases: TGTGCCAGCAGCGTAGGGAATACGTTGGCGATCTATGGCTACACCTTC. The rearrangement uses TRBV9 and TRBJ1-2; no clear D. There are 16 residues in the CDR3. Trimming pared 0 bases from V and 4 bases from J, leaving 16 bases between. Germline CDR1 and CDR2: SGDLS and YYNGEE.

This clonotype occurred a few times. This sequence joins TRBV21-1 and TRBJ2-4; TRBD1 reflects the table's D call only, with no check against the DNA. TRBV21-1 is annotated as a pseudogene. The CDR3 has 15 amino acids. The CDR3 here is CATNPKQGTKNIQYF. The DNA of the CDR3 is TGTGCCACTAACCCAAAACAGGGAACCAAAAACATTCAGTACTTC.

The CDR3 loop is CASSLGVETEAFF. CDR3 DNA: TGTGCCAGCAGCTTGGGGGTGGAGACTGAAGCTTTCTTT. This chain joins TRBV7-9 and TRBJ1-1; D is possibly TRBD1 (5 bases). The length of the CDR3 is 13 residues. The ends were cut back, 3 bases at V and 5 bases at J, with 10 bases in the middle. Germline V lookup: CDR1 SEHNR, CDR2 FQNEAQ (reference sequence).

The J gene is TRBJ2-3, the V gene TRBV12-3 or TRBV12-4; D gene unclear. V was cut by 7 bases and J by 2 bases, with 13 bases left in between. The CDR3 extends over 14 amino acids. The CDR3 region is CASNIAYYTDTQYF. The CDR3 DNA sequence: TGTGCCAGCAATATCGCCTACTACACAGATACGCAGTATTTT.

There are a few counts of this clonotype. This chain links TRBV29-1 with TRBJ2-3; 7 bases match TRBD2. The CDR3 contains 20 residues. J lost 0 bases, V lost 3 bases, and 21 bases had no gene match. Germline lookup yields CDR1 SQVTM and CDR2 ANQGSEA. CDR3 sequence (DNA): TGCAGCGTTGATGTCAGAGCCGAATTTGCGGGAGAAGGGAGCACAGATACGCAGTATTTT. This translates into CSVDVRAEFAGEGSTDTQYF.

The chain employs TRBV2 and TRBJ1-6, with D possibly matching TRBD1 (5 bases). V was pared by 7 bases and J by 0 bases, with 13 bases between. Germline loops: CDR1 SNHLY, CDR2 FYNNEI. The CDR3 is 16 residues long. The CDR3 region is CASTLYDSSYNSPLHF. The CDR3 coding sequence is TGTGCCAGCACGCTATACGACAGCTCCTATAATTCACCCCTCCACTTT.

V usage is TRBV27 and J usage is TRBJ1-4; 7 nucleotides align to TRBD1. V shed 4 bases, J shed 0 bases, and the junction held 11 bases outside the gene matches. The CDR3 has 18 amino acids. In germline, CDR1 is MNHEY, CDR2 SMNVEV (reference sequence). CDR3 DNA sequence: TGTGCCAGCAGTTCTTTGTGGACAGGAAAGGCAACTAATGAAAAACTGTTTTTT. Translation gives CASSSLWTGKATNEKLFF.

The rearrangement uses TRBV6-5 and TRBJ1-1; the D is unclear. Germline V gene sequence: CDR1 MNHEY, CDR2 SVGAGI. The CDR3 runs to 15 residues. The V gene lost 0 bases and the J gene lost 0 bases, with 8 bases spanning the gap. Here the CDR3 DNA reads TGTGCCAGCAGTTACTCAGACCGAATGAACACTGAAGCTTTCTTT. It encodes CASSYSDRMNTEAFF.

The genes are TRBV12-3 or TRBV12-4 and TRBJ1-5, with D possibly being TRBD1 (6 bases). The V and J ends lost 2 bases and 7 bases respectively, with 18 bases between them. CDR3 length: 16 residues. CDR3 DNA sequence: TGTGCCAGCAGTTTAAGCGGTGGGGGCCGCGGCCAGCCCCAGCATTTT. Protein sequence: CASSLSGGGRGQPQHF.

This clonotype came up a few times. The V gene is TRBV5-6, the J gene TRBJ2-7; TRBD1 or TRBD2 may be the D gene (5 bases each). V was shortened by 2 bases and J by 0 bases, with 12 bases between the two germline ends. The CDR3 spans 15 residues. Germline V CDR1 and CDR2: SGHDT, YYEEEE. Here the CDR3 DNA reads TGTGCCAGCAGCTTTACGGGACCTACCTCCTACGAGCAGTACTTC. The encoded protein is CASSFTGPTSYEQYF.

The chain combines TRBV6-2 or TRBV6-3 with TRBJ1-5; 9 bases map to TRBD1. Germline lookup yields CDR1 MNHEY and CDR2 SVGEGT. V lost 7 bases and J lost 1; bases outside the gene matches: 8. The CDR3 length is 16 residues. The CDR3 DNA sequence: TGTGCCAGCAAAGCTCTTGGGACAGGGAGCAATCAGCCCCAGCATTTT. Translated, it gives CASKALGTGSNQPQHF.

The table lists this clonotype with a few counts. The CDR3 loop is CASSVIYNEQFF. CDR3 coding DNA: TGTGCCAGCAGCGTGATCTACAATGAGCAGTTCTTC. The chain has TRBV7-9 and TRBJ2-1; D is unclear. V dropped 5 bases and J dropped 3 bases, with 5 bases sitting between them. There are 12 residues in the CDR3. The germline V gene has CDR1 SEHNR and CDR2 FQNEAQ (reference sequence). Supplemented by reference TRBV7-9 and TRBJ2-1, the full variable domain reads DTGVSQNPRHKITKRGQNVTFRCDPISEHNRLYWYRQTLGQGPEFLTYFQNEAQLEKSRLLSDRFSAERPKGSFSTLEIQRTEQGDSAMYLCASSVIYNEQFFGPGTRLTVL.

The chain is built from TRBV7-8 and TRBJ2-2; the match to TRBD1 covers 9 bases. With V trimmed by 10 bases and J by 6 bases, 15 bases remained unmatched. Germline values: CDR1 SGHVS, CDR2 FQNEAQ. This CDR3 comprises 16 residues. The DNA of the CDR3 is TGTGCCACCCGGGGACAGGGAAGTCTCGGGGCCGGGGAGCTGTTTTTT. This gives the protein CATRGQGSLGAGELFF.

This clonotype was observed a few times. The chain joins TRBV11-2 to TRBJ2-1; no firm D call. Germline CDR1 is SGHAT and CDR2 is FQNNGV. V was trimmed by 2 bases and J by 6 bases, leaving 11 bases between them. There are 14 residues in the CDR3. CDR3 in DNA: TGTGCCAGCAGCTTATTCCCCCCGGGCAATGAGCAGTTCTTC. Encoded protein: CASSLFPPGNEQFF.

This clonotype was detected a few times. V and J are TRBV12-3 or TRBV12-4 and TRBJ2-3, with a tentative D call TRBD2 (7 bases). The CDR3 covers 16 residues. V was cut by 3 bases and J by 3 bases, with 16 bases left in between. The CDR3 loop reads CASSFRGGDRTDTQYF. CDR3 nucleotides: TGTGCCAGCAGTTTCAGGGGAGGGGATAGGACAGATACGCAGTATTTT.